This T cell receptor beta chain was sequenced during a study of neurological immune-mediated disorders. Germline loops: CDR1 LNHDA, CDR2 SQIVND (reference sequence). Trimming left V 3 bases short and J 7 bases short, with 12 bases between. This CDR3 comprises 13 residues. MiXCR, applied by TCRdb to the 5' RACE reads, yields one record per CDR3 protein. The sample records more than 75,000 distinct CDR3 sequences, around a tenth being singletons. The unsorted libraries had their origin in 2 million PBMCs stored at -80 C. J is TRBJ1-2 and V is TRBV19; perhaps TRBD1 as D (5 bases). Sequencing was done on a sample of PBMCs. The receptor comes from a middle-aged man in good health. CDR3 nucleotide sequence: TGTGCCAGTAGTATCGGAGGGACCGCTGGCTACACCTTC. Protein product: CASSIGGTAGYTF.